Below, 3 T cell receptor beta chains from the same sample are listed, as sequenced in a study of T-cell memory formation after mild COVID-19. TCRdb re-derived calls from the 5' RACE reads in MiXCR, one entry per CDR3 protein. The sample lists around 190,000 distinct CDR3 sequences; less than 20% were seen once. Sequencing was done on a sample of PBMCs or a T cell subset sorted from them (not recorded which). The receptors derive from a man aged 18 to 29 who had mild COVID-19 (a few samples of this study predate the infection). Cell type and time point are not known.

The rearrangement uses TRBV10-1 and TRBJ1-2; D call uncertain. Trimming removed 0 bases at V and 7 bases at J, with 12 bases between. CDR3 length: 14 residues. Germline V lookup: CDR1 WNHNN, CDR2 SYGVQD (reference sequence). The CDR3 loop reads CASSESRRTGGYTF. The CDR3 coding sequence is TGCGCCAGCAGTGAGTCGAGAAGAACGGGTGGCTACACCTTC.

This clonotype has at least ten counts. The gene calls are TRBV5-1 and TRBJ1-5; perhaps TRBD1 as D (5 bases). V was pared by 1 base and J by 7 bases, with 15 bases between. Germline CDR1 and CDR2: SGHRS and YFSETQ. This CDR3 is built from 15 residues. Here the CDR3 reads CASSLSGLTGQPQHF. In DNA form, the CDR3 reads TGCGCCAGCAGCTTGTCGGGACTTACGGGCCAGCCCCAGCATTTT.

The chain uses TRBV7-9 and TRBJ1-3; no clear D. With 5 bases removed from V and 0 bases from J, the gap between germline ends came to 11 bases. The germline gives CDR1 SEHNR, CDR2 FQNEAQ (reference sequence). The CDR3 is 15 amino acids. CDR3 sequence: CASSPVRISGNTIYF. The CDR3 region has the DNA TGTGCCAGCAGCCCCGTCAGGATCTCTGGAAACACCATATATTTT.